One sample yielded the 27 T cell receptor beta chains listed below, sequenced in a study of T cell responses to AZD1222 COVID-19 vaccine. Generated by immunoSEQ multiplex PCR, the TCRdb table keeps only in-frame clones and is missing some. This sample has roughly 160,000 clones, with approximately 90% found just once. This specimen consisted of peripheral blood, obtained on day 0 of MenACWY control vaccination. These receptors came from an adult in good health.

The chain couples TRBV2 to TRBJ1-2; D call uncertain. Trimming removed 8 bases at V and 5 bases at J, with 18 bases between. The CDR3 has 14 residues. Germline assignment: CDR1 SNHLY and CDR2 FYNNEI. CDR3 loop: CASSEGGVSYGYTF. CDR3 DNA: TGTGCCAGCTCCGAAGGAGGAGTTAGTTATGGCTACACCTTC.

This chain joins TRBV6-2 or TRBV6-3 and TRBJ2-5; 7 bases agree with TRBD2. The CDR3 totals 13 residues. Looked up from germline, CDR1 is MNHEY and CDR2 is SVGEGT. J was trimmed by 7 bases and V by 4 bases; bases with no gene match: 6. The CDR3 DNA is TGTGCCAGCAGTTTGGGGCGGGAGAGGACCCAGTACTTC. This encodes CASSLGRERTQYF.

This sequence joins TRBV27 and TRBJ2-6; D unclear. Germline CDR1 is MNHEY and CDR2 is SMNVEV (reference sequence). The germline V and J ends were trimmed by 3 bases and 0 bases, with 15 bases remaining between them. The CDR3 length is 18 residues. The CDR3 nucleotides read TGTGCCAGCAGTTTCCACTTTAGCAGAATCTCTGGGGCCAACGTCCTGACTTTC. As protein: CASSFHFSRISGANVLTF.

The rearrangement links TRBV5-4 to TRBJ2-7; D unclear. This CDR3 spans 14 amino acids. Trimming removed 6 bases from V and 1 base from J, with 14 bases in between. Germline values: CDR1 SGHNT, CDR2 YYREEE (reference sequence). CDR3 in amino acids: CASTDLGYSYEQYF. The CDR3 coding sequence is TGTGCCAGCACCGATTTAGGCTATTCCTACGAGCAGTACTTC.

The V call is TRBV29-1, the J call TRBJ1-3, with a weak D call TRBD1 (5 bases). V was cut by 4 bases and J by 9 bases, with 13 bases left in between. The CDR3 extends over 12 amino acids. Per germline, CDR1 SQVTM and CDR2 ANQGSEA. The CDR3 loop reads CSVGQGEGTIYF. CDR3 coding DNA: TGCAGCGTTGGCCAGGGTGAGGGCACCATATATTTT. The complete variable domain, with remaining parts taken from reference TRBV29-1 and TRBJ1-3, reads SAVISQKPSRDICQRGTSLTIQCQVDSQVTMMFWYRQQPGQSLTLIATANQGSEATYESGFVIDKFPISRPNLTFSTLTVSNMSPEDSSIYLCSVGQGEGTIYFGEGSWLTVV.

The chain is built from TRBV5-1 and TRBJ1-1, with a possible D match to TRBD1 (5 bases). The V gene lost 4 bases and the J gene lost 3 bases, with 7 bases spanning the gap. The V gene's germline CDR1 is SGHRS and CDR2 YFSETQ. This CDR3 is 12 amino acids long. Here the CDR3 reads CASSLGDTEAFF. CDR3 sequence (DNA): TGCGCCAGCAGCCTAGGGGACACTGAAGCTTTCTTT.

V is TRBV28 and J is TRBJ2-1; no reliable D call. This CDR3 has 16 amino acids. CDR1 is MDHEN, CDR2 SYDVKM, per germline. V was cut by 4 bases and J by 3 bases, with 16 bases left in between. The CDR3 is CASSSRTAPLYNEQFF. Written as DNA, the CDR3 is TGTGCCAGCAGTTCCCGAACAGCACCTCTCTACAATGAGCAGTTCTTC.

The rearrangement joins TRBV28 to TRBJ2-7; D ambiguous. The CDR3 loop spans 14 amino acids. Trimming left V 5 bases short and J 4 bases short, with 15 bases between. Per germline, CDR1 MDHEN and CDR2 SYDVKM. The CDR3 coding sequence is TGTGCCAGCAGTAAATCAGCAAGGTTATACGAGCAGTACTTC. Its translation: CASSKSARLYEQYF. Supplemented by reference TRBV28 and TRBJ2-7, the full variable domain reads DVKVTQSSRYLVKRTGEKVFLECVQDMDHENMFWYRQDPGLGLRLIYFSYDVKMKEKGDIPEGYSVSREKKERFSLILESASTNQTSMYLCASSKSARLYEQYFGPGTRLTVT.

The chain is built from TRBV19 and TRBJ1-3; D gene ambiguous. The CDR3 runs 15 residues. V was clipped by 6 bases and J by 1 base, with 13 bases between them. The germline V gene encodes CDR1 LNHDA and CDR2 SQIVND (reference sequence). CDR3 sequence (DNA): TGTGCCAGTAGCTCCCTCCCCGGTTCTGGAAACACCATATATTTT. It yields the protein CASSSLPGSGNTIYF.

The rearrangement links TRBV3-1 (or the pseudogene TRBV3-2) to TRBJ1-2; D is possibly TRBD1 (5 bases). Germline V gene data show CDR1 as LGHDT and CDR2 as YNNKEL (reference sequence). The CDR3 contains 14 residues. The V and J ends lost 3 bases and 6 bases respectively, with 14 bases between them. This chain's CDR3 is CASSQLGDLNGYTF. For the CDR3, the DNA is TGTGCCAGCAGCCAGCTTGGGGACCTGAATGGCTACACCTTC.

The chain carries TRBV10-3 and TRBJ1-2, with 11 bases identical to TRBD1. Trimming took 4 bases from V and 7 from J; bases not matched to a gene: 14. In germline, CDR1 is ENHRY, CDR2 SYGVKD. The CDR3 consists of 17 residues. In DNA form, the CDR3 reads TGTGCCATCAGTGCGGGGGACAGGGGGGCCCTGGCGGTTGGCTACACCTTC. Translated: CAISAGDRGALAVGYTF.

Only one count was recorded for this clone. The genes are TRBV28 and TRBJ1-1; the match to TRBD1 covers 10 bases. The CDR3 runs to 14 residues. After removal of 2 bases from V and 5 bases from J, the junction contained 2 bases not matched to a gene. The germline V gene has CDR1 MDHEN and CDR2 SYDVKM. Here the CDR3 reads CASSLGQGGTEAFF. The CDR3 DNA reads as TGTGCCAGCAGTTTAGGACAGGGGGGAACTGAAGCTTTCTTT.

The genes are TRBV27 and TRBJ1-5; no reliable D call. V was clipped by 3 bases and J by 7 bases, with 7 bases between them. Germline CDR1 MNHEY, CDR2 SMNVEV (reference sequence). The CDR3 runs 12 residues. The CDR3 sequence: CASSFLGQPQHF. The CDR3 coding sequence is TGTGCCAGCAGTTTCCTCGGACAGCCCCAGCATTTT.

The rearrangement uses TRBV24-1 and TRBJ2-1, with 7 bases aligning to TRBD1. J lost 0 bases, V lost 4 bases, and 5 bases had no gene match. This CDR3 comprises 16 residues. CDR1 KGHDR and CDR2 SFDVKD come from the germline V gene. CDR3 nucleotide sequence: TGTGCCACCAGTGACCCGACAGGGAGCTCCTACAATGAGCAGTTCTTC. Translation: CATSDPTGSSYNEQFF.

In its sample, this clone was seen a few times. The rearrangement uses TRBV30 and TRBJ1-4; no clear D. CDR1 is GTSNPN and CDR2 is SVGIG in the germline V gene (reference sequence). This CDR3 has 14 residues. V was trimmed by 0 bases and J by 12 bases, leaving 17 bases between them. CDR3 sequence: CAWSVQFGGDELFF. CDR3 in DNA: TGTGCCTGGAGTGTACAATTCGGTGGGGATGAACTGTTTTTT. The whole variable domain, filled in from reference TRBV30 and TRBJ1-4, reads SQTIHQWPATLVQPVGSPLSLECTVEGTSNPNLYWYRQAAGRGLQLLFYSVGIGQISSEVPQNLSASRPQDRQFILSSKKLLLSDSGFYLCAWSVQFGGDELFFGSGTQLSVL.

This clone was seen just once. This chain joins TRBV5-4 and TRBJ2-5; 7 bases agree with TRBD2. The germline gives CDR1 SGHNT, CDR2 YYREEE (reference sequence). With V trimmed by 3 bases and J by 2 bases, 10 bases remained unmatched. The CDR3 has 16 amino acids. Here the CDR3 reads CASSSQILAEQETQYF. The CDR3 bases are TGTGCCAGCAGCTCGCAAATCCTAGCGGAGCAAGAGACCCAGTACTTC.

V is TRBV4-1 and J is TRBJ1-1; D not resolved. CDR1 MGHRA and CDR2 YSYEKL come from the germline V gene. V lost 3 bases and J 0 bases, leaving 8 bases between the germline ends. This CDR3 is built from 14 residues. CDR3 loop: CASSHLTVNTEAFF. CDR3 bases: TGCGCCAGCAGCCATCTCACCGTGAACACTGAAGCTTTCTTT.

V gene TRBV5-1 combines with J gene TRBJ2-1; 8 nucleotides match TRBD1. Germline CDR1 reads SGHRS; CDR2 reads YFSETQ. The junction had 10 bases not matched to a gene; V was cut back by 3 bases and J by 5 bases. The CDR3 runs 16 residues. This CDR3 is CASSSVTGGGNNEQFF. Here the CDR3 DNA reads TGCGCCAGCAGCTCGGTAACAGGGGGAGGTAACAATGAGCAGTTCTTC.

This chain uses TRBV19 with TRBJ2-3; 14 nucleotides line up with TRBD2. There are 17 residues in the CDR3. V lost 7 bases and J lost 4; bases outside the gene matches: 10. The germline V gene encodes CDR1 LNHDA and CDR2 SQIVND (reference sequence). Here the CDR3 reads CASNPDRLAGGPDTQYF. As DNA, the CDR3 is TGTGCCAGTAACCCCGACCGACTAGCGGGAGGGCCAGATACGCAGTATTTT. The whole variable domain, remainder taken from reference TRBV19 and TRBJ2-3, is DGGITQSPKYLFRKEGQNVTLSCEQNLNHDAMYWYRQDPGQGLRLIYYSQIVNDFQKGDIAEGYSVSREKKESFPLTVTSAQKNPTAFYLCASNPDRLAGGPDTQYFGPGTRLTVL.

The chain carries TRBV5-1 and TRBJ2-7; 9 bases match TRBD1. Per germline, CDR1 SGHRS and CDR2 YFSETQ. V was clipped by 2 bases and J by 3 bases; unmatched bases: 9. The length of the CDR3 is 16 residues. CDR3 bases: TGCGCCAGCAGCTTTGGCGGGACAGGGTATTACTACGAGCAGTACTTC. It is translated as CASSFGGTGYYYEQYF.

V is TRBV29-1 and J is TRBJ2-1; TRBD2 is a possible D gene (6 bases). The germline V gene has CDR1 SQVTM and CDR2 ANQGSEA. Trimming removed 8 bases at V and 6 bases at J, with 26 bases between. The CDR3 extends over 16 amino acids. The CDR3 nucleotides read TGCAGCTTCCCTCCGGTTCGAACTAGCTGGGGCAATGAGCAGTTCTTC. It is translated as CSFPPVRTSWGNEQFF.

This chain uses TRBV19 with TRBJ2-5; TRBD1 matches at 9 bases. Trimming removed 5 bases from V and 4 bases from J; junction bases left unmatched: 5. This CDR3 has 14 residues. Germline V CDR1 and CDR2: LNHDA, SQIVND (reference sequence). The CDR3 DNA follows: TGTGCCAGTAGTGTCAGACAGGGGGGAGAGACCCAGTACTTC. Encoded protein: CASSVRQGGETQYF.

The chain combines TRBV30 with TRBJ2-5; 7 positions match TRBD2. Germline assignment: CDR1 GTSNPN and CDR2 SVGIG (reference sequence). The junction had 6 bases not matched to a gene; V was cut back by 1 base and J by 4 bases. The CDR3 spans 14 residues. The DNA of the CDR3 is TGTGCCTGGAGTGACTCGGGGAGGGGAGAGACCCAGTACTTC. Amino acids: CAWSDSGRGETQYF. Together with reference TRBV30 and TRBJ2-5, the CDR3 gives the full variable domain: SQTIHQWPATLVQPVGSPLSLECTVEGTSNPNLYWYRQAAGRGLQLLFYSVGIGQISSEVPQNLSASRPQDRQFILSSKKLLLSDSGFYLCAWSDSGRGETQYFGPGTRLLVL.

The V and J genes are TRBV11-2 and TRBJ1-1; TRBD1 aligns across 7 bases. The CDR3 totals 14 residues. V lost 4 bases and J lost 0; bases outside the gene matches: 2. The germline gives CDR1 SGHAT, CDR2 FQNNGV. CDR3: CASSWDSMNTEAFF. CDR3 nucleotide sequence: TGTGCCAGCAGCTGGGACAGCATGAACACTGAAGCTTTCTTT.

This clone has only a few counts. CDR3 protein: CASSLNRGPNTEAFF. In DNA form, the CDR3 reads TGTGCCAGCAGCCTGAACAGGGGACCGAACACTGAAGCTTTCTTT. The rearrangement joins TRBV3-1 (or the pseudogene TRBV3-2) to TRBJ1-1, with 7 bases lining up with TRBD1. J lost 1 base, V lost 4 bases, and 6 bases had no gene match. The CDR3 consists of 15 residues. Per germline, CDR1 LGHDT and CDR2 YNNKEL (reference sequence).

The CDR3 sequence: CASSPLSSEKLFF. For the CDR3, the DNA is TGTGCCAGCAGTCCCCTAAGCAGTGAAAAACTGTTTTTT. The chain couples TRBV6-5 to TRBJ1-4; no reliable D call. Deletions cut 5 bases from V and 7 bases from J, with 11 bases between. Germline V gives CDR1 MNHEY, CDR2 SVGAGI. This CDR3 is built from 13 residues.

The gene calls are TRBV11-1 and TRBJ1-1; no reliable D call. Looked up from germline, CDR1 is SGHAT and CDR2 is FQDESV (reference sequence). The V end was cut by 4 bases, the J end by 0 bases, with 15 bases between. CDR3 length: 16 residues. DNA for the CDR3: TGTGCCAGCAGCTCTGGGCCCAGTTACATGAACACTGAAGCTTTCTTT. Protein: CASSSGPSYMNTEAFF.